The TCR beta chain described here comes from a study of T cells expressing NK-cell markers. The overall study: TCR beta repertoires came from sorted CD3+CD56+NKG2C+, CD3+CD56+NKG2C- and CD3+CD56-NKG2C+ T cells. Seropositivity for HCMV was found in most of the eight sequenced donors, with one seronegative. Study observations and caveats: One observes that, in a few donors, these clonotypes were also the leading ones within the CD3+CD56-NKG2C+ fraction.

TCRdb re-called the 5' RACE reads and shows each CDR3 protein once, DNA omitted. Recorded for this sample: 500,000 or so distinct CDR3 sequences. Worth noting for this clonotype: Its antigen is currently unknown.

Germline V gene lookup returns CDR1 LGHDT and CDR2 YNNKEL (reference sequence). The CDR3 sequence is 16 residues long. Sequenced: blood T cells: a sorted CD56 or NKG2C T cell subset, CD4+ or CD8+ T cells, or bulk PBMC T cells (not recorded which). The receptor was isolated from a man between 18 and 35 years old in good health. This chain links TRBV3-1 with TRBJ1-5; absent DNA, TCRdb's TRBD1 call cannot be checked. CDR3 residues: CASSQGRPVGNQPQHF.